This passage covers 10 T cell receptor beta chains from one sample sequenced in a study of T cell changes during pregnancy in multiple sclerosis. Using immunoSEQ multiplex PCR, the repertoire was profiled, and TCRdb retains in-frame clones only, with some absent. Here the sample spans 35,000 to 45,000 clones, 85% to 90% being singletons. Sequenced material: peripheral blood, taken in the second trimester of pregnancy. Source of these receptors: a female donor in good health, enrolled as a control in a pregnancy study.

The chain joins TRBV19 to TRBJ1-1; D not certain. Germline lookup yields CDR1 LNHDA and CDR2 SQIVND (reference sequence). The CDR3 has 15 residues. V lost 5 bases, J lost 6 bases, and 19 bases lay in between. The CDR3 DNA reads as TGTGCCAGTAGTGGGTGGACGGACCGCGGGCCTGAAGCTTTCTTT. The encoded protein is CASSGWTDRGPEAFF.

The chain couples TRBV6-6 to TRBJ1-2, with D tentatively TRBD1 (6 bases). Trimming stripped 7 bases from V and 0 bases from J, with 12 bases between. The germline V gene has CDR1 MNHNY and CDR2 SVGAGI (reference sequence). There are 14 residues in the CDR3. In DNA, the CDR3 is TGTGCCAGCACCTGGGACATAGCTAACTATGGCTACACCTTC. It is translated as CASTWDIANYGYTF.

This chain connects TRBV19 to TRBJ1-2; D gene ambiguous. V lost 5 bases to trimming and J lost 3 bases, with 19 bases between them. The germline V gene encodes CDR1 LNHDA and CDR2 SQIVND (reference sequence). The CDR3 contains 16 residues. As DNA, the CDR3 is TGTGCCAGTAGTTCCCGCGTCTCCAACGGGGACTATGGCTACACCTTC. It is translated as CASSSRVSNGDYGYTF.

The chain couples TRBV20-1 to TRBJ1-1; D may be TRBD1 (5 bases). The CDR3 sequence is 11 residues long. Per the germline V gene, CDR1 is DFQATT and CDR2 is SNEGSKA (reference sequence). Trimming left V 3 bases short and J 5 bases short, with 7 bases between. This CDR3 reads CSASGGTEAFF. DNA of the CDR3: TGCAGTGCTAGCGGGGGTACTGAAGCTTTCTTT.

The V call is TRBV2, the J call TRBJ2-7, with D unresolved. Germline lookup yields CDR1 SNHLY and CDR2 FYNNEI. The CDR3 sequence is 12 residues long. The germline V and J ends were trimmed by 7 bases and 2 bases, with 9 bases remaining between them. CDR3 region: CASTPLAYEQYF. CDR3 nucleotide sequence: TGTGCCAGCACCCCCCTCGCCTACGAGCAGTACTTC.

The V and J genes are TRBV19 and TRBJ1-2; D ambiguous. Trimming pared 10 bases from V and 4 bases from J, leaving 10 bases between. The CDR3 loop spans 11 amino acids. Germline V gene data show CDR1 as LNHDA and CDR2 as SQIVND (reference sequence). Here the CDR3 DNA reads TGTGCCACGACGGACTCCTATGGCTACACCTTC. As protein: CATTDSYGYTF.

This chain connects TRBV9 to TRBJ1-2, with 7 bases that match TRBD1. Germline values: CDR1 SGDLS, CDR2 YYNGEE. CDR3 length equals 15 residues. J gave up 3 bases and V 4 bases, and 9 bases lay outside the gene matches. CDR3 sequence (DNA): TGTGCCAGCAGCAACCAGGGGGGCGCCCACTATGGCTACACCTTC. The encoded protein is CASSNQGGAHYGYTF.

The V and J genes are TRBV2 and TRBJ2-1, with 8 bases aligning to TRBD2. Trimming cost V 0 bases and J 1 base; bases outside gene matches: 8. Per the germline V gene, CDR1 is SNHLY and CDR2 is FYNNEI. The CDR3 is made up of 18 amino acids. The CDR3 loop is CASSEARELAGSYNEQFF. The CDR3 nucleotides read TGTGCCAGCAGTGAAGCGCGGGAATTAGCGGGATCCTACAATGAGCAGTTCTTC.

The rearrangement links TRBV5-1 to TRBJ1-2, with a possible D match to TRBD1 (6 bases). Trimming removed 4 bases from V and 4 bases from J, with 17 bases in between. Germline values: CDR1 SGHRS, CDR2 YFSETQ. There are 15 residues in the CDR3. Written as DNA, the CDR3 is TGCGCCAGCAGCCTAACAATGACAGGAACCTATGGCTACACCTTC. It yields the protein CASSLTMTGTYGYTF.

The rearrangement uses TRBV1 and TRBJ2-5; the table calls TRBD2, which could not be checked here. TRBV1 is listed as a pseudogene. The CDR3 runs to 16 residues. The CDR3 nucleotides read TGCACCAGCAGCCAAGGTCTAGCGGGGGCTAAAGAGACCCAGTACTTC. It codes for CTSSQGLAGAKETQYF.